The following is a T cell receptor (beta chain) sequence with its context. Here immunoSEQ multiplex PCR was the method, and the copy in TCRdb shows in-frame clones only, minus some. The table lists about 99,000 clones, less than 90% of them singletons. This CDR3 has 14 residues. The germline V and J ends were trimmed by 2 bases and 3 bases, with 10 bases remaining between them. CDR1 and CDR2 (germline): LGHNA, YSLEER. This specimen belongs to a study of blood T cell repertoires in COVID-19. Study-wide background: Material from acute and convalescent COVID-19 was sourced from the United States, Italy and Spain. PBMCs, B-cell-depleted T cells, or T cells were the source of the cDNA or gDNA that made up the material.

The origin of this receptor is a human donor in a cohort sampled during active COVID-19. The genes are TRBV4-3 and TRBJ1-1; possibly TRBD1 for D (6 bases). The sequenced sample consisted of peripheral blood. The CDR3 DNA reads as TGCGCCAGCAGCCAAAGAGAGGGGGACACTGAAGCTTTCTTT. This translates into CASSQREGDTEAFF.